Below, one T cell receptor beta chain is given with its context. Its cognate antigen is unknown. With 60 Vbeta and 13 Jbeta primers, the PCR was carried out. Generated by immunoSEQ multiplex PCR, the TCRdb table keeps only in-frame clones and is missing some. Of under 85,000 clones listed, less than 75% are singletons. This sample was taken from a study of cytomegalovirus exposure and HLA in healthy donors. Broader study findings: Sequences of the TCR beta chain were said to predict the HLA-A and HLA-B alleles of most subjects accurately.

This TCR was sampled from a woman in her 30s in good health and CMV-seronegative. Material: PBMCs.

The CDR3 loop reads CASSLILAGGSNEQFF. The CDR3 nucleotides are TGCGCCAGCAGCCTGATACTAGCGGGGGGCTCCAATGAGCAGTTCTTC. J is TRBJ2-1 and V is TRBV5-1, with 12 bases aligning to TRBD2. The trim removed 4 bases at V and 6 bases at J, leaving 8 bases unmatched. CDR1 SGHRS and CDR2 YFSETQ come from the germline V gene. The CDR3 is 16 amino acids.